Each of the 17 T cell receptor beta chains below was sequenced from the same sample in a study of response to subunit inactivated influenza vaccine. TCRdb fed the RT-PCR reads into MiXCR, producing one record per CDR3 protein. This table has 600,000 to 700,000 distinct CDR3 sequences, 14% appearing once. Sequencing used PBMCs from blood, obtained roughly 15 days before vaccination. The receptor source for this set is a man between 50 and 59 years old who received an inactivated influenza vaccine.

This clonotype has a handful of counts. The rearrangement joins TRBV7-8 to TRBJ2-7, with no clear D. The CDR3 has 14 amino acids. Germline V gene data show CDR1 as SGHVS and CDR2 as FQNEAQ. V was clipped by 2 bases and J by 2 bases, with 10 bases between them. The CDR3 bases are TGTGCCAGCAGCTTAATGGCGGCGACCTACGAGCAGTACTTC. Its translation: CASSLMAATYEQYF.

J is TRBJ1-4 and V is TRBV7-2; a weak D match, TRBD1 (5 bases). The CDR3 covers 14 residues. V was clipped by 0 bases and J by 7 bases, with 9 bases between them. From germline, CDR1 is SGHTA and CDR2 FQGNSA. The CDR3 here is CASSLAAGSEKLFF. The CDR3 DNA is TGTGCCAGCAGCTTAGCGGCAGGGAGTGAAAAACTGTTTTTT.

This clonotype showed up many times. CDR3 bases: TGTGCCAGCAGCTATAGCGGGAGGGCCGTGGGGCAGTACTTC. It encodes CASSYSGRAVGQYF. The chain employs TRBV6-5 and TRBJ2-7, with TRBD2 matching over 11 bases. Germline V lookup: CDR1 MNHEY, CDR2 SVGAGI. After removal of 6 bases from V and 9 bases from J, the junction contained 10 bases not matched to a gene. The CDR3 is 14 residues long.

With regard to this clonotype: At one boundary the junction diverges from the germline segment, which might be a read error. The rearrangement uses TRBV28 and TRBJ2-7; D call uncertain. This CDR3 region has 12 residues. CDR1 and CDR2 from the germline V gene are MDHEN and SYDVKM. The CDR3 nucleotides are TGTGCCAGCAGTTTACCTCCTGACGAGCAGTCCTTC. It yields the protein CASSLPPDEQSF.

This clonotype was observed a handful of times. The V and J genes are TRBV6-2 or TRBV6-3 and TRBJ2-1, with D unresolved. Deletions cut 5 bases from V and 0 bases from J, with 20 bases between. The germline V gene encodes CDR1 MNHEY and CDR2 SVGEGT. CDR3 length: 18 residues. DNA for the CDR3: TGTGCCAGCAGTCAACCCCCCCGACGAACACCCTCCTACAATGAGCAGTTCTTC. Translated: CASSQPPRRTPSYNEQFF.

This clonotype was found many times. This chain joins TRBV4-2 and TRBJ2-1; 9 bases line up with TRBD2. The V segment lost 0 bases and the J segment 4 bases; nucleotides outside the gene matches: 7. Germline values: CDR1 LGHNA, CDR2 YNFKEQ. The CDR3 has 17 amino acids. The CDR3 nucleotides are TGTGCCAGCAGCCAAGATAGCGGGGGCCGCGGGTACAATGAGCAGTTCTTC. This encodes CASSQDSGGRGYNEQFF.

In its sample, this clonotype was seen a few times. The rearrangement links TRBV30 to TRBJ1-1; D not resolved. The CDR3 consists of 12 residues. From germline, CDR1 is GTSNPN and CDR2 SVGIG (reference sequence). The germline V and J ends were trimmed by 8 bases and 5 bases, with 15 bases remaining between them. CDR3 amino acids: CARGRVETEAFF. CDR3 DNA sequence: TGTGCCAGAGGTAGGGTAGAGACTGAAGCTTTCTTT.

The V call is TRBV9, the J call TRBJ1-4, with D possibly TRBD1 on 6 matching bases. The CDR3 totals 14 residues. V lost 3 bases to trimming and J lost 5 bases, with 11 bases between them. CDR1 is SGDLS, CDR2 YYNGEE, per germline. CDR3 amino acids: CASSATGLNEKLFF. CDR3 sequence (DNA): TGTGCCAGCAGCGCGACAGGCCTGAATGAAAAACTGTTTTTT.

A few counts support this clonotype. The chain carries TRBV13 and TRBJ1-5, with D unresolved. The V gene lost 5 bases and the J gene lost 4 bases, with 12 bases spanning the gap. This CDR3 is built from 14 residues. The germline CDR1 and CDR2 sequences are PRHDT and FYEKMQ (reference sequence). The CDR3 DNA is TGTGCCAGCAGCGAAGGATGGGTTAATCAGCCCCAGCATTTT. Residues: CASSEGWVNQPQHF.

J is TRBJ2-1 and V is TRBV7-2, with D maybe TRBD1 (6 bases). The CDR3 has 16 residues. Germline CDR1 SGHTA, CDR2 FQGNSA. Trimming pared 2 bases from V and 0 bases from J, leaving 11 bases between. CDR3 protein: CASSLRAGASYNEQFF. CDR3 in DNA: TGTGCCAGCAGCTTAAGAGCAGGGGCCTCCTACAATGAGCAGTTCTTC.

In its sample, this clonotype was seen many times. The V call is TRBV20-1, the J call TRBJ1-4; 7 positions match TRBD1. The CDR3 length is 13 residues. Germline-derived CDR1 and CDR2 are DFQATT and SNEGSKA (reference sequence). Trimming cost V 4 bases and J 5 bases; bases outside gene matches: 4. CDR3 amino acids: CSATGTANEKLFF. The CDR3 DNA is TGCAGTGCTACCGGGACAGCCAATGAAAAACTGTTTTTT.

V and J are TRBV19 and TRBJ2-5; 7 bases are a match to TRBD2. Germline trimming cut 8 bases from V and 5 bases from J; bases unmatched to any gene: 8. The CDR3 runs to 13 residues. The germline gives CDR1 LNHDA, CDR2 SQIVND (reference sequence). This CDR3 reads CASRGRARETQYF. The CDR3 DNA reads as TGTGCCAGTCGTGGGAGGGCCCGGGAGACCCAGTACTTC.

A word on this clonotype: A much larger clonotype is one base distant, so this may be a read error. The chain uses TRBV11-1 and TRBJ2-5, with D perhaps TRBD1 (5 bases). CDR1 and CDR2 (germline): SGHAT, FQDESV (reference sequence). Trimming left V 1 base short and J 4 bases short, with 22 bases between. This CDR3 has 18 amino acids. The CDR3 DNA is TGTGCCAGCAGCTTAGGATGGGAAGGGGCAAAAATGGGAGAGACCCAGTACTTC. Protein product: CASSLGWEGAKMGETQYF.

The J gene is TRBJ2-5, the V gene TRBV7-2, with 13 nucleotides matching TRBD2. The J segment lost 4 bases and the V segment lost 5 bases, leaving 7 bases of the junction unmatched. Germline assignment: CDR1 SGHTA and CDR2 FQGNSA. The CDR3 loop spans 16 amino acids. The CDR3 is CASSLTGLAGLETQYF. Written as DNA, the CDR3 is TGTGCCAGCAGCCTCACGGGACTAGCGGGGCTAGAGACCCAGTACTTC.

The V gene is TRBV3-1, the J gene TRBJ2-1, with unresolved D. The CDR3 has 12 residues. V dropped 4 bases and J dropped 10 bases, with 11 bases sitting between them. Germline V gene sequence: CDR1 LGHDT, CDR2 YNNKEL (reference sequence). In nucleotides, the CDR3 is TGTGCCAGCAGCCCATCCATAGGAGAGCAGTTCTTC. Protein sequence: CASSPSIGEQFF.

This clonotype was counted a few times. This chain joins TRBV24-1 and TRBJ2-1, with D possibly being TRBD1 (6 bases). Trimming removed 5 bases from V and 11 bases from J, with 12 bases in between. Germline values: CDR1 KGHDR, CDR2 SFDVKD. The CDR3 loop spans 12 amino acids. The chain's CDR3 is CATSVGTSQQFF. The CDR3 bases are TGTGCCACCAGTGTAGGGACATCTCAGCAGTTCTTC.

This clonotype appeared many times. This sequence joins TRBV5-1 and TRBJ1-3; no reliable D call. V was pared by 2 bases and J by 4 bases, with 19 bases between. Germline lookup yields CDR1 SGHRS and CDR2 YFSETQ. The CDR3 covers 17 residues. The CDR3 loop is CASSFAPGGGPGNTIYF. CDR3 sequence (DNA): TGCGCCAGCAGCTTCGCCCCGGGCGGCGGGCCCGGAAACACCATATATTTT. Complete variable domain (other parts from reference TRBV5-1 and TRBJ1-3): KAGVTQTPRYLIKTRGQQVTLSCSPISGHRSVSWYQQTPGQGLQFLFEYFSETQRNKGNFPGRFSGRQFSNSRSEMNVSTLELGDSALYLCASSFAPGGGPGNTIYFGEGSWLTVV.